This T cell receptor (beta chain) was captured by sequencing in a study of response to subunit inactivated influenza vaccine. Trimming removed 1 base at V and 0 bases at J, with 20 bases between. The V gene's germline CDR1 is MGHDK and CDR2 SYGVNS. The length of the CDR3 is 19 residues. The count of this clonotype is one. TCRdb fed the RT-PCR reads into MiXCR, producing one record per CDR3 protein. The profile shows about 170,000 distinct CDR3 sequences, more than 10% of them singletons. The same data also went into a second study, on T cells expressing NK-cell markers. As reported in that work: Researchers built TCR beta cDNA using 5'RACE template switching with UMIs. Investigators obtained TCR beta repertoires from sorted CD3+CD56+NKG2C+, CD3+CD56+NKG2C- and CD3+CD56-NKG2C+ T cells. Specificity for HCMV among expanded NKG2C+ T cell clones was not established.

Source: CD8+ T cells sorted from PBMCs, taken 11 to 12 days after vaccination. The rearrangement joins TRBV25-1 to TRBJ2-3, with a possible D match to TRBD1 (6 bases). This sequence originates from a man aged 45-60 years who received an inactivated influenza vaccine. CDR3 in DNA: TGTGCCAGCAGTGAATTCCCGGGCGACACAGGGAGTAGCACAGATACGCAGTATTTT. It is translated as CASSEFPGDTGSSTDTQYF.